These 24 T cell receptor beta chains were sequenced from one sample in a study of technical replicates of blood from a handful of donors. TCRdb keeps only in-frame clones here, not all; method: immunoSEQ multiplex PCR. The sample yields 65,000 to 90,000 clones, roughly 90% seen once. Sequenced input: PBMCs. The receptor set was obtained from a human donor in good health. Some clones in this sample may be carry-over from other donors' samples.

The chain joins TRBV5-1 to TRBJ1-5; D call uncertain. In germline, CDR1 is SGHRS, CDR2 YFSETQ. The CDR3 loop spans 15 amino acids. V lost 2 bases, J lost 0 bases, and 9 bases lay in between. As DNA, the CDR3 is TGCGCCAGCAGCTTAGGAGGGAATAGCAATCAGCCCCAGCATTTT. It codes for CASSLGGNSNQPQHF.

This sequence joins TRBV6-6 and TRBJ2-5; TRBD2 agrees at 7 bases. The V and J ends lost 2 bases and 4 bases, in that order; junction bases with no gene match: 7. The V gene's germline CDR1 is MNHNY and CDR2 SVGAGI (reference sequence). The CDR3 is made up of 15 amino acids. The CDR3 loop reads CASSYGAGVRETQYF. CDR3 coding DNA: TGTGCCAGCAGTTACGGCGCGGGGGTTAGAGAGACCCAGTACTTC.

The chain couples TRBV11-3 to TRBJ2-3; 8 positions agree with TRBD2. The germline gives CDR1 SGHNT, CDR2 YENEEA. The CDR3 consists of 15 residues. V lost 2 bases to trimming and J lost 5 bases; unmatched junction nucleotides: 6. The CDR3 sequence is CASSLFGTREDTQYF. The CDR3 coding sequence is TGTGCCAGCAGCTTATTTGGGACTAGGGAAGATACGCAGTATTTT.

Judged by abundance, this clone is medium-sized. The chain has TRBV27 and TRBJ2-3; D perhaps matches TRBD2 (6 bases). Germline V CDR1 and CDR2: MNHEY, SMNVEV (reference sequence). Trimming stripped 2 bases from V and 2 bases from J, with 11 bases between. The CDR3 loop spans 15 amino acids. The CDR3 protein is CASSLMGGPTDTQYF. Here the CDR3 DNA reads TGTGCCAGCAGTTTAATGGGGGGACCCACAGATACGCAGTATTTT.

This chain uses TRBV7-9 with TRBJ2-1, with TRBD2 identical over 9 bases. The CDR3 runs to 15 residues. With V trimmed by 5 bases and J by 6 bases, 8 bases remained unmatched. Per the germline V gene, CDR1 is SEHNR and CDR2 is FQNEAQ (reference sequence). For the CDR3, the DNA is TGTGCCAGCAGCCAAGTGGGCGGGAGGGCCAATGAGCAGTTCTTC. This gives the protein CASSQVGGRANEQFF.

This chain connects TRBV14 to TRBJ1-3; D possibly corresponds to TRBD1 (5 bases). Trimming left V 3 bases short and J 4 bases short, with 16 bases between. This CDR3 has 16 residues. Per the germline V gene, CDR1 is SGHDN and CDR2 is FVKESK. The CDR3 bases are TGTGCCAGCAGCCAGTTGACGGGGGTCTCCGGAAACACCATATATTTT. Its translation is CASSQLTGVSGNTIYF.

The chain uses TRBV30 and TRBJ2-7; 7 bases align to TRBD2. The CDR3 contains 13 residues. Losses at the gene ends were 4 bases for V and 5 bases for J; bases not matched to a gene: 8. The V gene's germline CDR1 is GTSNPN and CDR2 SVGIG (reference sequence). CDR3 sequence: CAWNLVGGNEQYF. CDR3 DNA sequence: TGTGCCTGGAATCTTGTGGGGGGGAACGAGCAGTACTTC.

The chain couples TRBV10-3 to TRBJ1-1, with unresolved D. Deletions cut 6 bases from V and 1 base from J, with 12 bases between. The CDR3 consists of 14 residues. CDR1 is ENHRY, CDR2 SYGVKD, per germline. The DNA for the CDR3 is TGTGCCATCAGCTCCGGACTGACGAACACTGAAGCTTTCTTT. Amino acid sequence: CAISSGLTNTEAFF.

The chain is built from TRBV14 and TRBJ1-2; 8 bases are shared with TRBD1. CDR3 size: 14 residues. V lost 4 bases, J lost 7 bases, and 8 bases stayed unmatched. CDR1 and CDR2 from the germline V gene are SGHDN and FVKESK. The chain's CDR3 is CASSPGTGPAGYTF. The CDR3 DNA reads TGTGCCAGCAGCCCCGGGACAGGACCTGCTGGCTACACCTTC.

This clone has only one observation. The CDR3 here is CSVEDPGFYGYTF. In DNA form, the CDR3 reads TGCAGCGTTGAAGATCCGGGTTTCTATGGCTACACCTTC. The chain recombines TRBV29-1 with TRBJ1-2; no firm D call. The CDR3 consists of 13 residues. Germline V CDR1 and CDR2: SQVTM, ANQGSEA. The V gene lost 0 bases and the J gene lost 4 bases, with 9 bases spanning the gap.

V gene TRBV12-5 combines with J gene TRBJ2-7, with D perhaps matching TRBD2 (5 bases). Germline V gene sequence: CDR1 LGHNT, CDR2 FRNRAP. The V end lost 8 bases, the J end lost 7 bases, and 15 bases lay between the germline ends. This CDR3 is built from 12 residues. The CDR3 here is CASTEGPLEQYF. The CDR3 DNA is TGTGCTAGTACAGAGGGCCCCCTGGAGCAGTACTTC.

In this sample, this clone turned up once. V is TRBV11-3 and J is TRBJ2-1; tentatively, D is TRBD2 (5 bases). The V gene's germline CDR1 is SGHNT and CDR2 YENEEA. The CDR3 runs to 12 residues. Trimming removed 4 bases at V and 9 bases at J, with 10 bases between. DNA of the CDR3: TGTGCCAGCAGCTCGGGGTATAGTGAGCAGTTCTTC. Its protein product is CASSSGYSEQFF.

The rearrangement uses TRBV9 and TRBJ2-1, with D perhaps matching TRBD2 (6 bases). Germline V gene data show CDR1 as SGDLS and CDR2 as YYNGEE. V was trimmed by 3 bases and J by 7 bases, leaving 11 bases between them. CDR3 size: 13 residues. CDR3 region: CASSGDFGNEQFF. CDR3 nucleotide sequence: TGTGCCAGCAGCGGGGACTTCGGGAATGAGCAGTTCTTC. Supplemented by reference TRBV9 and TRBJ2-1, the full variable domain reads DSGVTQTPKHLITATGQRVTLRCSPRSGDLSVYWYQQSLDQGLQFLIQYYNGEERAKGNILERFSAQQFPDLHSELNLSSLELGDSALYFCASSGDFGNEQFFGPGTRLTVL.

The CDR3 DNA sequence: TGTGCCAGCTCAGATAGCGGTACCTACGAGCAGTACTTC. As protein: CASSDSGTYEQYF. The chain combines TRBV6-5 with TRBJ2-7, with a possible D match to TRBD2 (6 bases). Per the germline V gene, CDR1 is MNHEY and CDR2 is SVGAGI. This CDR3 spans 13 amino acids. V dropped 8 bases and J dropped 2 bases, with 13 bases sitting between them.

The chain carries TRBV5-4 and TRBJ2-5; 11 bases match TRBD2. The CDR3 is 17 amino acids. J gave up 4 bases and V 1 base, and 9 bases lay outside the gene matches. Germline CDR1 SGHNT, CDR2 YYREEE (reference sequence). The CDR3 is CASSLYVAGGPTETQYF. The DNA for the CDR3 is TGTGCCAGCAGCTTGTACGTAGCGGGGGGGCCTACAGAGACCCAGTACTTC.

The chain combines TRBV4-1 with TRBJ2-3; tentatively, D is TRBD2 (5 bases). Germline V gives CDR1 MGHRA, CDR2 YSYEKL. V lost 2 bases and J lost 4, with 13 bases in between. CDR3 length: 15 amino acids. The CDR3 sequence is CASSQLWRFPDTQYF. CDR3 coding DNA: TGCGCCAGCAGCCAATTGTGGAGGTTTCCAGATACGCAGTATTTT.

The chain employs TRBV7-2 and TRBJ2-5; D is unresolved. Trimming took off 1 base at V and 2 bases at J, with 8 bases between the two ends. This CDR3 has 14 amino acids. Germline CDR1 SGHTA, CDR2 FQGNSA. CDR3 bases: TGTGCCAGCAGCTTAGTACGGTTACAAGAGACCCAGTACTTC. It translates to CASSLVRLQETQYF.

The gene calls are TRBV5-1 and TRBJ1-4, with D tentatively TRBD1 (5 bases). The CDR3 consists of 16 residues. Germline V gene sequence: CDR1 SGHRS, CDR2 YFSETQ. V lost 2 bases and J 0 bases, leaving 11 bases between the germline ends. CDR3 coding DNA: TGCGCCAGCAGCTTTACAGGACACCCAACTAATGAAAAACTGTTTTTT. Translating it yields CASSFTGHPTNEKLFF. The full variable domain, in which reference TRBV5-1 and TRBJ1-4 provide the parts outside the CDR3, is KAGVTQTPRYLIKTRGQQVTLSCSPISGHRSVSWYQQTPGQGLQFLFEYFSETQRNKGNFPGRFSGRQFSNSRSEMNVSTLELGDSALYLCASSFTGHPTNEKLFFGSGTQLSVL.

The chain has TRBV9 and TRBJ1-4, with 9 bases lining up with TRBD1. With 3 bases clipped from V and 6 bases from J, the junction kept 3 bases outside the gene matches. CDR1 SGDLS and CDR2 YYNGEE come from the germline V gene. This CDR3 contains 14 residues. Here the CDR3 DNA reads TGTGCCAGCAGCGAGGACAGGGGTTATGAAAAACTGTTTTTT. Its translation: CASSEDRGYEKLFF.

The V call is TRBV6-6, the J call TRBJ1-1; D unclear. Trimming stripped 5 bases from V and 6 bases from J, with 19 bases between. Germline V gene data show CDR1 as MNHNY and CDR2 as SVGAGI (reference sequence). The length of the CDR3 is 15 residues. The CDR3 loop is CASSPTPPYLAEAFF. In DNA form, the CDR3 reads TGTGCCAGCAGTCCCACTCCCCCCTATTTGGCTGAAGCTTTCTTT.

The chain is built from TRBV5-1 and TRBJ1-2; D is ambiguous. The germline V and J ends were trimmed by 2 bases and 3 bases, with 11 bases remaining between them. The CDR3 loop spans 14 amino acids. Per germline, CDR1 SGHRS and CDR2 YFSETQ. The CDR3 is CASSLALPDYGYTF. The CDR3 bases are TGCGCCAGCAGCTTAGCCCTACCCGACTATGGCTACACCTTC.

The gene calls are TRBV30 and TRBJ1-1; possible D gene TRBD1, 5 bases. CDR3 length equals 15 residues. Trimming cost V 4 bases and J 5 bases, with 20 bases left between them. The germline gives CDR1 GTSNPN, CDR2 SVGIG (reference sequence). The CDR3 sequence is CAWKRDYTPGTEAFF. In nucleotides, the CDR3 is TGTGCCTGGAAGAGGGACTATACCCCGGGGACTGAAGCTTTCTTT.

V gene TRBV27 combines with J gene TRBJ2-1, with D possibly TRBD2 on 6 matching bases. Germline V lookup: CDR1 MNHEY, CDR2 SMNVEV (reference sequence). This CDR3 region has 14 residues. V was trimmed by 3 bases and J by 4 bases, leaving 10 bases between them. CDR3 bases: TGTGCCAGCAGTTTTCCGGGGGTTTACAATGAGCAGTTCTTC. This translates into CASSFPGVYNEQFF.

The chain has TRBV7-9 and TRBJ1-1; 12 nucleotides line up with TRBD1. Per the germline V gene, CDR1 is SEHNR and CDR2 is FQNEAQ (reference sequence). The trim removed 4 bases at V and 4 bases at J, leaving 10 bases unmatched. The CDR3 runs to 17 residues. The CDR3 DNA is TGTGCCAGCAGCTCCCGGGACAGGGGGCATGTCGGCACTGAAGCTTTCTTT. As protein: CASSSRDRGHVGTEAFF.